This entry lists 7 T cell receptor beta chains sequenced from one sample in a study of CD8 T cells in Susac syndrome. Reverse transcription of roughly 0.45 to 1 ug RNA was carried out with random hexamers. TCRdb used MiXCR to reprocess the immunoSEQ multiplex PCR reads, holding one entry per CDR3 protein. The repertoire holds more than 110,000 distinct CDR3 sequences, with more than 85% as singletons. Sequencing was carried out using CD4+ T cells from PBMCs. The receptors were sampled from a human donor with Susac syndrome.

The chain links TRBV9 to TRBJ1-2; 10 nucleotides align to TRBD1. Germline V lookup: CDR1 SGDLS, CDR2 YYNGEE. Trimming cost V 7 bases and J 8 bases; bases outside gene matches: 11. CDR3 size: 14 residues. The CDR3 DNA reads TGTGCCAGCGGAGGGCCGACAGGGGGCTACGGCTACACCTTC. Protein product: CASGGPTGGYGYTF.

This rearrangement joins TRBV20-1 to TRBJ1-1; TRBD1 is a possible D gene (6 bases). The CDR3 length is 13 residues. Germline V gene sequence: CDR1 DFQATT, CDR2 SNEGSKA (reference sequence). V lost 6 bases to trimming and J lost 0 bases, with 11 bases between them. Written as DNA, the CDR3 is TGCAGTGCCGAGGGGGACGTGAACACTGAAGCTTTCTTT. It translates to CSAEGDVNTEAFF.

The chain has TRBV24-1 and TRBJ2-1; TRBD2 agrees at 9 bases. Germline V gene lookup returns CDR1 KGHDR and CDR2 SFDVKD. CDR3 size: 17 residues. The trim removed 5 bases at V and 2 bases at J, leaving 9 bases unmatched. CDR3 residues: CATSGRAREGPYNEQFF. Here the CDR3 DNA reads TGTGCCACCAGTGGCCGAGCGCGGGAGGGCCCCTACAATGAGCAGTTCTTC.

In this sample, this clonotype turned up once. This chain uses TRBV28 with TRBJ2-5; D possibly matches TRBD1 or TRBD2 (6 bases each). There are 14 residues in the CDR3. Germline CDR1 and CDR2: MDHEN and SYDVKM. Between the trimmed V and J ends, which lost 3 bases and 5 bases, there was a span of 13 bases. In nucleotides, the CDR3 is TGTGCCAGCAGTTTCAGGGGAGGTGCGGAGACCCAGTACTTC. This codes for CASSFRGGAETQYF.

This chain links TRBV27 with TRBJ2-1; 9 bases map to TRBD2. Germline V gene lookup returns CDR1 MNHEY and CDR2 SMNVEV (reference sequence). This CDR3 contains 15 residues. V gave up 6 bases and J gave up 9 bases; unmatched junction bases: 12. CDR3 region: CASSEIGGRGFEQFF. In DNA form, the CDR3 reads TGTGCCAGCAGCGAAATTGGCGGGAGGGGTTTTGAGCAGTTCTTC.

The chain uses TRBV5-1 and TRBJ2-3; TRBD1 might be the D (5 bases). Germline CDR1 is SGHRS and CDR2 is YFSETQ. CDR3 size: 14 residues. V lost 3 bases, J lost 7 bases, and 15 bases lay in between. The CDR3 reads CASSSGQEPNTQYF. The CDR3 DNA sequence: TGCGCCAGCAGCTCCGGACAAGAACCAAATACGCAGTATTTT.

This clonotype showed up just once. J is TRBJ1-2 and V is TRBV29-1, with D unclear. V was clipped by 4 bases and J by 4 bases, with 16 bases between them. The germline CDR1 and CDR2 sequences are SQVTM and ANQGSEA. This CDR3 has 14 amino acids. CDR3 sequence: CSVGIERNFYGYTF. DNA for the CDR3: TGCAGCGTTGGAATCGAGAGGAATTTCTATGGCTACACCTTC.